The 16 T cell receptor beta chains given below trace back to one sample, sequenced in a study of early T cells in non-severe SARS-CoV-2 infection. TCRdb reanalysed the 5' RACE reads using MiXCR and keeps one entry per CDR3 protein. The sample has about 64,000 distinct CDR3 sequences, roughly 12% seen once. The sequences come from whole blood, collected at baseline. These receptors all stem from an adult who was a healthcare worker with PCR-confirmed SARS-CoV-2 infection or an uninfected control (not recorded which).

This rearrangement joins TRBV27 to TRBJ2-7, with D uncertain. The CDR3 runs 13 residues. Looked up from germline, CDR1 is MNHEY and CDR2 is SMNVEV (reference sequence). V dropped 0 bases and J dropped 4 bases, with 7 bases sitting between them. The CDR3 nucleotides are TGTGCCAGCAGTTTATCAAGCGAATACGAGCAGTACTTC. Residues: CASSLSSEYEQYF.

V gene TRBV11-2 combines with J gene TRBJ1-6; D gene unclear. This CDR3 comprises 15 residues. V lost 1 base and J 10 bases, leaving 14 bases between the germline ends. Looked up from germline, CDR1 is SGHAT and CDR2 is FQNNGV. CDR3 nucleotide sequence: TGTGCCAGCAGCTTAGGTCGTCCAGGACTATCACCCCTCCACTTT. It specifies CASSLGRPGLSPLHF.

The gene calls are TRBV7-2 and TRBJ1-4; possibly TRBD1 for D (5 bases). The V end was cut by 1 base, the J end by 5 bases, with 11 bases between. This CDR3 contains 15 residues. Germline V gene data show CDR1 as SGHTA and CDR2 as FQGNSA. Here the CDR3 reads CASSLVRGGNEKLFF. The CDR3 DNA is TGTGCCAGCAGCTTAGTGAGGGGAGGCAATGAAAAACTGTTTTTT.

V and J are TRBV27 and TRBJ2-3; TRBD2 aligns across 8 bases. Trimming at V came to 11 bases and at J to 7 bases, leaving 11 bases not matched to a gene. In germline, CDR1 is MNHEY, CDR2 SMNVEV (reference sequence). This CDR3 is 13 amino acids long. In nucleotides, the CDR3 is TGTGCCCCACGGGGGGGAGGGCGAAATACGCAGTATTTT. It codes for CAPRGGGRNTQYF.

The chain is built from TRBV7-9 and TRBJ1-6; D is unresolved. With 3 bases removed from V and 7 bases from J, the gap between germline ends came to 10 bases. The CDR3 extends over 14 amino acids. Germline V gene sequence: CDR1 SEHNR, CDR2 FQNEAQ (reference sequence). For the CDR3, the DNA is TGTGCCAGCAGCTTTGACCGGGAGAATTCACCCCTCCACTTT. Amino acids: CASSFDRENSPLHF.

With regard to this clonotype: The CDR3 carries no conserved terminal phenylalanine or tryptophan, so it likely arises from a read error. This chain connects TRBV28 to TRBJ2-1, with 10 bases that match TRBD2. Trimming removed 4 bases from V and 5 bases from J; junction bases left unmatched: 11. The length of the CDR3 is 17 residues. CDR1 and CDR2 (germline): MDHEN, SYDVKM. CDR3 protein: CASSSLASGSQNNEQFL. The CDR3 coding sequence is TGTGCCAGCAGTTCCCTCGCTAGCGGGAGTCAGAACAATGAGCAGTTCTTA.

In its sample, this clonotype was seen a few times. The V gene is TRBV20-1, the J gene TRBJ2-7; 8 bases are a match to TRBD2. J gave up 4 bases and V 7 bases, and 9 bases lay outside the gene matches. Germline V gives CDR1 DFQATT, CDR2 SNEGSKA (reference sequence). This CDR3 has 13 residues. As DNA, the CDR3 is TGCAGTGTACAGCCAGCGGGAGTTTACGAGCAGTACTTC. It is translated as CSVQPAGVYEQYF.

The V gene is TRBV10-3, the J gene TRBJ1-6, with a weak D call TRBD1 (5 bases). CDR1 ENHRY and CDR2 SYGVKD come from the germline V gene. The CDR3 runs 15 residues. V was clipped by 6 bases and J by 7 bases, with 16 bases between them. CDR3 coding DNA: TGTGCCATCAGACCAACAGGTCCTACCAATTCACCCCTCCACTTT. Amino acids: CAIRPTGPTNSPLHF.

This chain connects TRBV11-2 to TRBJ2-7, with 11 bases aligning to TRBD2. Trimming cost V 4 bases and J 6 bases; bases outside gene matches: 8. The germline gives CDR1 SGHAT, CDR2 FQNNGV. The CDR3 covers 15 residues. The CDR3 bases are TGTGCCAGCAGCTCCTTACTAGCGGGGGACATCGAGCAGTACTTC. This translates into CASSSLLAGDIEQYF.

The sample holds a few counts of this clonotype. The genes are TRBV28 and TRBJ2-3; 9 bases align to TRBD2. The CDR3 extends over 16 amino acids. Trimming cost V 5 bases and J 6 bases; bases outside gene matches: 12. The germline gives CDR1 MDHEN, CDR2 SYDVKM. Here the CDR3 DNA reads TGTGCCAGCAGTGCCCCAGCGGGAGGTCCGCGGGATACGCAGTATTTT. Translation gives CASSAPAGGPRDTQYF.

The chain combines TRBV12-3 or TRBV12-4 with TRBJ1-5; no reliable D call. With 5 bases removed from V and 3 bases from J, the gap between germline ends came to 11 bases. CDR3 length equals 14 residues. CDR3 region: CASSPREHNQPQHF. The CDR3 DNA is TGTGCCAGCAGTCCCCGGGAGCACAATCAGCCCCAGCATTTT.

This clonotype was observed at least ten times. The V call is TRBV30, the J call TRBJ2-1, with D perhaps being TRBD1 or TRBD2 (6 bases each). This CDR3 has 18 amino acids. Trimming left V 0 bases short and J 0 bases short, with 18 bases between. Germline V gene sequence: CDR1 GTSNPN, CDR2 SVGIG (reference sequence). The CDR3 is CAWSVSGGHYRSYNEQFF. In nucleotides, the CDR3 is TGTGCCTGGAGTGTATCCGGGGGCCACTACCGCTCCTACAATGAGCAGTTCTTC.

This chain joins TRBV7-2 and TRBJ2-7; 7 nucleotides agree with TRBD1. The germline V gene has CDR1 SGHTA and CDR2 FQGNSA. After removal of 0 bases from V and 5 bases from J, the junction contained 4 bases not matched to a gene. The CDR3 loop spans 14 amino acids. This CDR3 is CASSLATGPHEQYF. CDR3 DNA: TGTGCCAGCAGCTTAGCGACAGGGCCCCACGAGCAGTACTTC. Combining the CDR3 with reference TRBV7-2 and TRBJ2-7 gives the whole variable domain GAGVSQSPSNKVTEKGKDVELRCDPISGHTALYWYRQSLGQGLEFLIYFQGNSAPDKSGLPSDRFSAERTGGSVSTLTIQRTQQEDSAVYLCASSLATGPHEQYFGPGTRLTVT.

This clonotype was seen many times. V gene TRBV2 combines with J gene TRBJ2-5; D not certain. V lost 5 bases to trimming and J lost 5 bases, with 15 bases between them. From germline, CDR1 is SNHLY and CDR2 FYNNEI. The CDR3 sequence is 14 residues long. CDR3 DNA sequence: TGTGCCAGCAGTCCTGGGCTCACGGTGGAGACCCAGTACTTC. Residues: CASSPGLTVETQYF.

This clonotype was counted at least ten times. The chain links TRBV28 to TRBJ1-1, with no clear D. The germline V and J ends were trimmed by 4 bases and 4 bases, with 16 bases remaining between them. CDR1 and CDR2 from the germline V gene are MDHEN and SYDVKM. The CDR3 totals 15 residues. CDR3 sequence reads: CASSSSGPGSTEAFF. CDR3 DNA: TGTGCCAGCAGTTCATCCGGGCCGGGGAGCACTGAAGCTTTCTTT.

This chain uses TRBV7-2 with TRBJ2-1; D gene ambiguous. The CDR3 runs 12 residues. Germline assignment: CDR1 SGHTA and CDR2 FQGNSA. Trimming pared 7 bases from V and 4 bases from J, leaving 8 bases between. In nucleotides, the CDR3 is TGTGCCAGCACCGAACAGTACAATGAGCAGTTCTTC. Amino acids: CASTEQYNEQFF.